What follows is one T cell receptor (beta chain) and its context. Its specificity is unknown. The entry originates in a study of post-analysis software for immune sequencing data. The wider study: The disease courses spanned relapsing-remitting, secondary progressive and progressive-relapsing forms of multiple sclerosis.

V trimming: 1 base; J trimming: 5 bases; junction bases outside the gene matches: 0. The CDR3 is 14 residues long. Per the germline V gene, CDR1 is DFQATT and CDR2 is SNEGSKA (reference sequence). Unique molecular identifiers were built into the TCR beta cDNA libraries. It was from approximately 0.91 to 9.4 million T cells that around 500,000 cDNA molecules came. One entry per CDR3 protein results from TCRdb running MiXCR on the PCR reads. The sample lists approximately 690,000 distinct CDR3 sequences, about 60% occurring once. Study-level results: Patients had higher frequencies than controls of about five TRBV segments, including TRBV5-6, TRBV5-1 and TRBV20-1.

V and J are TRBV20-1 and TRBJ2-4, with 12 bases that match TRBD2. This sequence originates from a girl aged 2-15 years with multiple sclerosis. What was sequenced was blood. CDR3 residues: CSARGLAGENIQYF. The CDR3, as DNA: TGCAGTGCTAGAGGACTAGCGGGGGAAAACATTCAGTACTTC.